The rows below give T cell receptor beta chains drawn from one sample of a study of metastatic and nonmetastatic thyroid tumors. TCRdb re-processed the PCR reads through MiXCR. The data hold several thousand clones, with 35% to 45% observed a single time. Sample: adjacent normal tissue. Receptors originate from a female donor with papillary thyroid cancer or a benign thyroid nodule (not recorded which). Some clones in this sample may be carry-over from other donors' samples. CDR3s include the opening cysteine and the closing phenylalanine or tryptophan.

J,length,V,CDR3
TRBJ2-7,17,TRBV28,CASSAGQSQVEGYEQYF
TRBJ2-7,13,TRBV7-3,CASSLLQGYEQYF
TRBJ1-3,16,TRBV12-3/TRBV12-4,CATSFAGLSSGNTIYF
TRBJ1-5,15,TRBV9,CASSVGEGVGWPQHF
TRBJ1-5,14,TRBV6-1,CASSLTGIGQPQHF
TRBJ2-1,14,TRBV6-5,CASSYSAGGGEQFF
TRBJ2-1,13,TRBV28,CASSFQGLLEQFF
TRBJ1-6,15,TRBV9,CASSVTGVDNSPLHF
TRBJ2-7,15,TRBV6-2/TRBV6-3,CASNPRGGLGYEQYF
TRBJ1-5,12,TRBV7-2,CSSSLGAVPQHF
TRBJ2-3,16,TRBV25-1,CASSDFGLAGTDTEYF
TRBJ1-5,16,TRBV28,CASSLGGVRGYQPQHF
TRBJ2-2,16,TRBV2,CASGFGLTANTGELFF
TRBJ1-6,13,TRBV30,CAWGRTQESPLHF
TRBJ1-3,16,TRBV6-1,CASSEASGASGNTIYF
TRBJ1-6,15,TRBV6-1,CASLGGTPYNSPLHF
TRBJ2-7,17,TRBV6-1,CASSASGTSGRNYEQYF
TRBJ2-7,15,TRBV28,CASMLSGHQRNEQYF
TRBJ2-1,13,TRBV10-1,CASSESEGSEQFF
TRBJ2-1,12,TRBV7-9,CASTDNRGRGIF
TRBJ1-1,15,TRBV2,CASSDSAGMNTEAFF
TRBJ2-7,13,TRBV7-3,CASSLQGLGEQYF
TRBJ2-7,15,TRBV27,CASSPTGTYDYEQYF
TRBJ1-6,17,TRBV11-2,CASSSGQGNSYNSPLHF
TRBJ2-7,15,TRBV4-3,CASSRIAGDPYEQYF
TRBJ2-2,14,TRBV6-1,CATPGQVNTGELFF
TRBJ2-1,14,TRBV19,CASSTGVGYNEQFF
TRBJ2-7,16,TRBV6-4,CASSHPLIGSNNEQYF
TRBJ1-2,15,TRBV5-4,CASSFSSGLGYGYTF
TRBJ1-6,15,TRBV20-1,CSARDPGQGNSPLHF
TRBJ2-7,14,TRBV28,CASSEQGTSYEQYF